This T cell receptor beta chain derives from a study of CD8 T cells in ankylosing spondylitis. General study points: Reportedly, disease-linked clones are significantly enriched in ankylosing spondylitis patients' matched synovial fluid.

The CDR3 runs to 14 residues. The junction had 10 bases not matched to a gene; V was cut back by 5 bases and J by 5 bases. Germline values: CDR1 DFQATT, CDR2 SNEGSKA (reference sequence). This clonotype was detected a few times. Antigen: not known. MiXCR, run by TCRdb on the 5' RACE reads, gives a single entry per CDR3 protein. The profile shows approximately 200,000 distinct CDR3 sequences, roughly 12% of them singletons. The receptor comes from a male donor with ankylosing spondylitis or in good health (not recorded which). Sequencing was carried out using blood, either unsorted or a sorted T cell fraction (not recorded which). This rearrangement joins TRBV20-1 to TRBJ2-5; the match to TRBD2 covers 8 bases. The CDR3 reads CSAEGGGGYETQYF. The CDR3 DNA reads TGCAGTGCTGAGGGGGGCGGGGGGTATGAGACCCAGTACTTC.